These 31 T cell receptor beta chains came from one sample sequenced in a study of cytomegalovirus exposure and HLA in healthy donors. The PCR employed 60 Vbeta primers together with 13 Jbeta primers. Libraries were prepared by immunoSEQ multiplex PCR; TCRdb keeps only in-frame clonotypes and omits some of them. The sample records about 160,000 clones, around 60% being singletons. The sequencing input was PBMCs. These TCRs come from an older woman in good health and CMV-seropositive.

The chain links TRBV6-1 to TRBJ1-1, with a weak D call TRBD1 (6 bases). The CDR3 spans 15 residues. V was clipped by 1 base and J by 4 bases, with 13 bases between them. CDR1 is MNHNS, CDR2 SASEGT, per germline. CDR3 DNA sequence: TGTGCCAGCAGTGAAGGGACAGCCTTGAGCACTGAAGCTTTCTTT. Amino acid sequence: CASSEGTALSTEAFF.

The gene calls are TRBV27 and TRBJ1-1, with TRBD1 matching 7 bases. This CDR3 comprises 18 residues. Germline V gene sequence: CDR1 MNHEY, CDR2 SMNVEV (reference sequence). The ends lost 6 bases at V and 1 base at J; junction bases unmatched: 17. This CDR3 reads CASRPGAGGIVGNTEAFF. The CDR3 bases are TGTGCCAGCAGGCCGGGGGCAGGGGGGATAGTTGGGAACACTGAAGCTTTCTTT.

V gene TRBV18 combines with J gene TRBJ2-7; 8 positions match TRBD1. CDR3 length: 16 amino acids. The germline CDR1 and CDR2 sequences are KGHSH and LQKENI. V dropped 2 bases and J dropped 1; count of bases not matched to a gene: 7. The DNA for the CDR3 is TGTGCCAGCTCACCAGAAAGGGACAGGATATCCTACGAGCAGTACTTC. Amino acid sequence: CASSPERDRISYEQYF.

This clone appeared once. One end of the junction is discordant with germline, which a read error may explain. This chain connects TRBV7-9 to TRBJ1-1, with D tentatively TRBD1 (6 bases). Germline V gene data show CDR1 as SEHNR and CDR2 as FQNEAQ (reference sequence). CDR3 length: 12 residues. The CDR3 loop reads CSSSSGTLEAFF. The CDR3 bases are TGTTCCAGCAGCTCCGGGACATTAGAAGCTTTCTTT.

Only a few counts were recorded for this clone. This chain connects TRBV28 to TRBJ1-6; a weak D match, TRBD1 (5 bases). The CDR3 is 13 amino acids. The V end lost 6 bases, the J end lost 8 bases, and 11 bases lay between the germline ends. The germline gives CDR1 MDHEN, CDR2 SYDVKM. CDR3 protein: CASRTTGYSPLHF. CDR3 nucleotide sequence: TGTGCCAGCAGGACCACAGGCTATTCACCCCTCCACTTT.

In its sample, this clone was seen once. V usage is TRBV19 and J usage is TRBJ1-5, with D possibly TRBD1 on 6 matching bases. This CDR3 is built from 14 residues. The V gene lost 2 bases and the J gene lost 5 bases, with 10 bases spanning the gap. Germline V gene lookup returns CDR1 LNHDA and CDR2 SQIVND (reference sequence). The CDR3 DNA is TGTGCCAGTAGTATAAGCCCAGGGGATCAGCCCCAGCATTTT. It yields the protein CASSISPGDQPQHF.

A single count supports this clone. This chain uses TRBV5-4 with TRBJ2-7; a possible D gene is TRBD1 (7 bases). V was cut by 2 bases and J by 12 bases, with 18 bases left in between. Germline lookup yields CDR1 SGHNT and CDR2 YYREEE (reference sequence). This CDR3 spans 13 amino acids. CDR3 protein: CASSFNIAGQLYF. Written as DNA, the CDR3 is TGTGCCAGCAGCTTTAATATCGCGGGACAGTTGTACTTC. The whole variable domain, filled in from reference TRBV5-4 and TRBJ2-7, reads ETGVTQSPTHLIKTRGQQVTLRCSSQSGHNTVSWYQQALGQGPQFIFQYYREEENGRGNFPPRFSGLQFPNYSSELNVNALELDDSALYLCASSFNIAGQLYFGPGTRLTVT.

V is TRBV27 and J is TRBJ2-2, with 7 bases aligning to TRBD2. V shed 6 bases and J 9 bases; nucleotides not matched to a gene: 4. CDR1 is MNHEY and CDR2 is SMNVEV in the germline V gene (reference sequence). This CDR3 is 12 amino acids long. CDR3 amino acids: CASSLGGRELFF. The CDR3 DNA sequence: TGTGCCAGCAGCCTGGGGGGGAGGGAGCTGTTTTTT.

The V gene is TRBV4-3, the J gene TRBJ2-2; perhaps TRBD2 as D (5 bases). V lost 0 bases and J lost 6, with 11 bases in between. The CDR3 loop spans 15 amino acids. CDR1 is LGHNA, CDR2 YSLEER, per germline. The CDR3 is CASSQDSEPSGELFF. In DNA, the CDR3 is TGCGCCAGCAGCCAAGATAGCGAACCCTCCGGGGAGCTGTTTTTT.

The chain employs TRBV9 and TRBJ1-2; 8 bases are a match to TRBD1. Germline V CDR1 and CDR2: SGDLS, YYNGEE. The CDR3 extends over 14 amino acids. With V trimmed by 4 bases and J by 7 bases, 9 bases remained unmatched. For the CDR3, the DNA is TGTGCCAGCAGCATACGGACAGGGCTCTCTGGCTACACCTTC. Translating gives CASSIRTGLSGYTF.

This sequence joins TRBV29-1 and TRBJ2-7; TRBD1 aligns across 10 bases. This CDR3 spans 16 amino acids. The germline V gene encodes CDR1 SQVTM and CDR2 ANQGSEA. With 3 bases clipped from V and 1 base from J, the junction kept 9 bases outside the gene matches. CDR3 amino acids: CSVEGQTGGSSYEQYF. As DNA, the CDR3 is TGCAGCGTTGAGGGCCAGACAGGGGGCTCATCCTACGAGCAGTACTTC.

This clone was detected only a few times. The CDR3 region is CASSWYGSGDTGELFF. In nucleotides, the CDR3 is TGTGCCAGTAGTTGGTATGGTAGCGGAGACACCGGGGAGCTGTTTTTT. The chain carries TRBV19 and TRBJ2-2; weak D call: TRBD2 (6 bases). The CDR3 covers 16 residues. V lost 5 bases to trimming and J lost 3 bases, with 16 bases between them. The V gene's germline CDR1 is LNHDA and CDR2 SQIVND (reference sequence).

V and J are TRBV2 and TRBJ2-3; TRBD2 is a possible D gene (5 bases). The CDR3 has 15 residues. V was trimmed by 4 bases and J by 0 bases, leaving 11 bases between them. In germline, CDR1 is SNHLY, CDR2 FYNNEI. DNA for the CDR3: TGTGCCAGCAGTGCTGAGGGTACTAGCACAGATACGCAGTATTTT. It translates to CASSAEGTSTDTQYF.

This clone has a handful of counts. This chain links TRBV7-9 with TRBJ1-2, with 7 bases lining up with TRBD1. V trimming: 1 base; J trimming: 8 bases; junction bases outside the gene matches: 7. From germline, CDR1 is SEHNR and CDR2 FQNEAQ (reference sequence). CDR3 size: 14 residues. CDR3 DNA sequence: TGTGCCAGCAGCTTAGGAGGACAGGTGGGGGGCTACACCTTC. This gives the protein CASSLGGQVGGYTF.

The rearrangement links TRBV19 to TRBJ1-5; a possible D gene is TRBD1 (5 bases). The CDR3 runs 15 residues. The germline V gene encodes CDR1 LNHDA and CDR2 SQIVND (reference sequence). V gave up 5 bases and J gave up 7 bases, with 18 bases separating them. The CDR3 coding sequence is TGTGCCAGTAGTCCCAGTCCAGGGCCAAGGCAGCCCCAGCATTTT. It encodes CASSPSPGPRQPQHF. Full variable domain (missing parts from reference TRBV19 and TRBJ1-5): DGGITQSPKYLFRKEGQNVTLSCEQNLNHDAMYWYRQDPGQGLRLIYYSQIVNDFQKGDIAEGYSVSREKKESFPLTVTSAQKNPTAFYLCASSPSPGPRQPQHFGDGTRLSIL.

The chain combines TRBV7-8 with TRBJ1-1; D is possibly TRBD1 (5 bases). Trimming shortened V by 1 base and J by 1 base, and 10 bases separated the two germline ends. The germline V gene has CDR1 SGHVS and CDR2 FQNEAQ. The CDR3 has 15 amino acids. The CDR3, as DNA: TGTGCCAGCAGCTTAGTGGGGGGACCGAACACTGAAGCTTTCTTT. Protein: CASSLVGGPNTEAFF.

V usage is TRBV7-2 and J usage is TRBJ2-2; D might be TRBD1 (7 bases). This CDR3 has 16 residues. V was trimmed by 4 bases and J by 0 bases, leaving 12 bases between them. CDR1 is SGHTA and CDR2 is FQGNSA in the germline V gene. Here the CDR3 DNA reads TGTGCCAGCAGCTCCCAGGGGGGAGCGAACACCGGGGAGCTGTTTTTT. This translates into CASSSQGGANTGELFF. Looking up the rest from reference TRBV7-2 and TRBJ2-2 gives the full variable domain: GAGVSQSPSNKVTEKGKDVELRCDPISGHTALYWYRQSLGQGLEFLIYFQGNSAPDKSGLPSDRFSAERTGGSVSTLTIQRTQQEDSAVYLCASSSQGGANTGELFFGEGSRLTVL.

V usage is TRBV18 and J usage is TRBJ1-2; TRBD1 might be the D (5 bases). Germline V gene data show CDR1 as KGHSH and CDR2 as LQKENI. This CDR3 comprises 14 residues. Trimming stripped 6 bases from V and 3 bases from J, with 14 bases between. The CDR3 DNA is TGTGCCAGCTCGTCCCTAGGGGAGGACTATGGCTACACCTTC. Translated, it gives CASSSLGEDYGYTF.

The chain uses TRBV11-2 and TRBJ2-5; D unresolved. The DNA end is a closer match to TRBJ2-7, so the J assignment may be wrong. The CDR3 covers 16 residues. Germline V CDR1 and CDR2: SGHAT, FQNNGV. For the CDR3, the DNA is TGTGCCAGCAGCTTAGGCTTGGCAGAGAACAACTACGAGCAGTACTTC. Protein: CASSLGLAENNYEQYF.

The chain couples TRBV19 to TRBJ2-7, with D perhaps matching TRBD2 (6 bases). Trimming removed 2 bases at V and 3 bases at J, with 14 bases between. The CDR3 covers 15 residues. Germline-derived CDR1 and CDR2 are LNHDA and SQIVND (reference sequence). The CDR3 DNA follows: TGTGCCAGTAGTATATCCCCGGCGGGGAACTACGAGCAGTACTTC. Its translation: CASSISPAGNYEQYF.

J is TRBJ2-7 and V is TRBV9; D perhaps matches TRBD1 (5 bases). There are 15 residues in the CDR3. Germline CDR1 reads SGDLS; CDR2 reads YYNGEE. Trimming removed 0 bases from V and 2 bases from J, with 12 bases in between. CDR3 protein: CASSVGEQATYEQYF. CDR3 sequence (DNA): TGTGCCAGCAGCGTAGGGGAACAGGCTACCTACGAGCAGTACTTC. Complete variable domain (other parts from reference TRBV9 and TRBJ2-7): DSGVTQTPKHLITATGQRVTLRCSPRSGDLSVYWYQQSLDQGLQFLIQYYNGEERAKGNILERFSAQQFPDLHSELNLSSLELGDSALYFCASSVGEQATYEQYFGPGTRLTVT.

This clone was seen only a few times. CDR3: CASSQVRYGRGEQFF. DNA of the CDR3: TGCGCCAGCAGCCAAGTACGGTACGGGAGGGGTGAGCAGTTCTTC. This chain links TRBV4-3 with TRBJ2-1; 8 nucleotides align to TRBD2. The ends lost 1 base at V and 9 bases at J; junction bases unmatched: 8. The CDR3 is 15 amino acids. CDR1 and CDR2 (germline): LGHNA, YSLEER.

The chain links TRBV5-6 to TRBJ1-5, with 9 bases identical to TRBD1. After removal of 3 bases from V and 7 bases from J, the junction contained 8 bases not matched to a gene. Per the germline V gene, CDR1 is SGHDT and CDR2 is YYEEEE. The CDR3 is 15 amino acids. DNA for the CDR3: TGTGCCAGCAGCTCGAGGGACAGGGATAGCCAGCCCCAGCATTTT. Encoded protein: CASSSRDRDSQPQHF.

The V call is TRBV2, the J call TRBJ2-2; no clear D gene. Germline CDR1 reads SNHLY; CDR2 reads FYNNEI. The ends were cut back, 4 bases at V and 4 bases at J, with 7 bases in the middle. The CDR3 consists of 13 residues. CDR3 loop: CASSALLTGELFF. The CDR3 region has the DNA TGTGCCAGCAGTGCACTTCTCACCGGGGAGCTGTTTTTT. Together with reference TRBV2 and TRBJ2-2, the CDR3 gives the full variable domain: EPEVTQTPSHQVTQMGQEVILRCVPISNHLYFYWYRQILGQKVEFLVSFYNNEISEKSEIFDDQFSVERPDGSNFTLKIRSTKLEDSAMYFCASSALLTGELFFGEGSRLTVL.

The CDR3 loop is CASSLAGTGNTIYF. The CDR3 nucleotides are TGCGCCAGCAGCTTGGCAGGAACTGGAAACACCATATATTTT. This chain links TRBV5-1 with TRBJ1-3; D ambiguous. The CDR3 spans 14 residues. The germline gives CDR1 SGHRS, CDR2 YFSETQ. V was trimmed by 0 bases and J by 2 bases, leaving 6 bases between them.

This sequence joins TRBV5-6 and TRBJ2-3; TRBD2 matches 11 bases. The CDR3 loop spans 18 amino acids. Germline values: CDR1 SGHDT, CDR2 YYEEEE. J gave up 6 bases and V 2 bases, and 14 bases lay outside the gene matches. CDR3 nucleotides: TGTGCCAGCAGCTTCTGGGGACTAGCGGCTCAGGAGGAGGATACGCAGTATTTT. This gives the protein CASSFWGLAAQEEDTQYF.

CDR3 DNA sequence: TGTGCCAGCAGCTTGGGCCTCCAAAACACCGGGGAGCTGTTTTTT. Amino acid sequence: CASSLGLQNTGELFF. The V gene is TRBV13, the J gene TRBJ2-2; D gene uncertain. The length of the CDR3 is 15 residues. Germline-derived CDR1 and CDR2 are PRHDT and FYEKMQ (reference sequence). Trimming removed 3 bases from V and 2 bases from J, with 10 bases in between.

As for this clone: The sample contains more than one DNA sequence encoding this CDR3. This sequence joins TRBV5-1 and TRBJ2-1; 9 bases are a match to TRBD2. This CDR3 spans 15 amino acids. V lost 2 bases, J lost 3 bases, and 3 bases stayed unmatched. The germline V gene encodes CDR1 SGHRS and CDR2 YFSETQ. Written as DNA, the CDR3 is TGCGCCAGCAGCTTAGGCGGGGGGGACTACAATGAGCAGTTCTTC. This gives the protein CASSLGGGDYNEQFF. Complete variable domain (other parts from reference TRBV5-1 and TRBJ2-1): KAGVTQTPRYLIKTRGQQVTLSCSPISGHRSVSWYQQTPGQGLQFLFEYFSETQRNKGNFPGRFSGRQFSNSRSEMNVSTLELGDSALYLCASSLGGGDYNEQFFGPGTRLTVL.

This chain connects TRBV18 to TRBJ2-5; D is undetermined. V shed 5 bases and J shed 2 bases, with 9 bases lying between them. Germline CDR1 is KGHSH and CDR2 is LQKENI. This CDR3 has 13 residues. The CDR3 protein is CASSAALQETQYF. The CDR3 DNA reads as TGTGCCAGCTCAGCAGCGTTACAAGAGACCCAGTACTTC.

The chain uses TRBV4-1 and TRBJ2-3, with 7 bases lining up with TRBD2. This CDR3 has 16 residues. Germline V gene sequence: CDR1 MGHRA, CDR2 YSYEKL. Trimming removed 1 base from V and 8 bases from J; junction bases left unmatched: 12. The CDR3: CASSQGPSQGGRTQYF. Here the CDR3 DNA reads TGCGCCAGCAGCCAAGGTCCTTCTCAGGGAGGGCGTACGCAGTATTTT.

J is TRBJ2-5 and V is TRBV9, with D maybe TRBD2 (8 bases). Germline CDR1 is SGDLS and CDR2 is YYNGEE. V lost 4 bases to trimming and J lost 3 bases, with 22 bases between them. This CDR3 contains 17 residues. DNA of the CDR3: TGTGCCAGCAGCCCCGGACGGACTAGCAGGGGGGAAGAGACCCAGTACTTC. It codes for CASSPGRTSRGEETQYF.